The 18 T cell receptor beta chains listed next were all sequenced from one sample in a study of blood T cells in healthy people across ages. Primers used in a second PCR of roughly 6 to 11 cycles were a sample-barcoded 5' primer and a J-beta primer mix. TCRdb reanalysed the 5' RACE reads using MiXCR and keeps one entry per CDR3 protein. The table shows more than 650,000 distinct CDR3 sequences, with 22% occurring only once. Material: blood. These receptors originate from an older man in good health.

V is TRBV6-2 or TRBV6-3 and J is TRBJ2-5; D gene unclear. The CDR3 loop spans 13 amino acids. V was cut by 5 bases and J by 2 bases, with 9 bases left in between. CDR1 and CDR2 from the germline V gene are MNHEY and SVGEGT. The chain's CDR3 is CASSKLSQETQYF. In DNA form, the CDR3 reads TGTGCCAGCAGTAAGCTAAGTCAAGAGACCCAGTACTTC.

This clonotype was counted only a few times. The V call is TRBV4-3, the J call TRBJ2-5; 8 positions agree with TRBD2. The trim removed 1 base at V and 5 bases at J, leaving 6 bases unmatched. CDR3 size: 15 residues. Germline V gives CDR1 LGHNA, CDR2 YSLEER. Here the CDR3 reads CASSQVVERGETQYF. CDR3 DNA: TGCGCCAGCAGCCAAGTCGTCGAGCGGGGGGAGACCCAGTACTTC.

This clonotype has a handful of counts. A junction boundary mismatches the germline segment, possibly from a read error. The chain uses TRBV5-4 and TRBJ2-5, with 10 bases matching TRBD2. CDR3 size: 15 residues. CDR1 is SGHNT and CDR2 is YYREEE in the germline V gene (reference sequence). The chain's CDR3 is CASSLLAGEQETQHF. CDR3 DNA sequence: TGTGCCAGCAGCTTGCTAGCGGGGGAACAAGAGACCCAGCACTTC.

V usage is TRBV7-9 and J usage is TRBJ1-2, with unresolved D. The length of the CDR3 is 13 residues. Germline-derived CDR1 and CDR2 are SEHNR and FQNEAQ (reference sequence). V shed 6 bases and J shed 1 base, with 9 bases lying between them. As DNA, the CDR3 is TGTGCCAGCAGGTTGGATAATAACTATGGCTACACCTTC. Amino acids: CASRLDNNYGYTF.

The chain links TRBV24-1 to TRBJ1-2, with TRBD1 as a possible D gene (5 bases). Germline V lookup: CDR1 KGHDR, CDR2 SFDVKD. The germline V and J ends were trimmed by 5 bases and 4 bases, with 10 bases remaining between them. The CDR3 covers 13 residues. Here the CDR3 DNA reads TGTGCCACCAGTGCTGGGGACGCCTATGGCTACACCTTC. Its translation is CATSAGDAYGYTF.

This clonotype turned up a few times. CDR3: CSARPRLHIGTDTQYF. DNA for the CDR3: TGCAGTGCTAGACCACGACTGCATATCGGCACAGATACGCAGTATTTT. The chain couples TRBV20-1 to TRBJ2-3; no clear D gene. The CDR3 length is 16 residues. Trimming took 2 bases from V and 1 from J, leaving 16 bases between them. The germline gives CDR1 DFQATT, CDR2 SNEGSKA (reference sequence).

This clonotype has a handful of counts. The CDR3 DNA reads as TGCAGTGCTATAACCGGGGGGCCGACCCAGTACTTC. It translates to CSAITGGPTQYF. The genes are TRBV20-1 and TRBJ2-1; perhaps TRBD2 as D (7 bases). With the DNA end fitting TRBJ2-5 better, the J assignment may be wrong. The CDR3 has 12 amino acids. The germline CDR1 and CDR2 sequences are DFQATT and SNEGSKA (reference sequence).

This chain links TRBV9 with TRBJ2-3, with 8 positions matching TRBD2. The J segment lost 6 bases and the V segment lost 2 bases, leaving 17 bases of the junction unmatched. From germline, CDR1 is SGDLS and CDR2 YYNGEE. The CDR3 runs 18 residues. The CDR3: CASSVNPAPGLGGDTQYF. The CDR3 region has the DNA TGTGCCAGCAGCGTGAACCCTGCGCCGGGACTAGGGGGGGATACGCAGTATTTT.

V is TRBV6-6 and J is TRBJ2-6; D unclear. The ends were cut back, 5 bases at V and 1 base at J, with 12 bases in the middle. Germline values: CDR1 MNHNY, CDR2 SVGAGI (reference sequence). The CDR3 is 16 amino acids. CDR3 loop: CASSARLTSGANVLTF. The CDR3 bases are TGTGCCAGCAGTGCTAGACTGACGTCTGGGGCCAACGTCCTGACTTTC.

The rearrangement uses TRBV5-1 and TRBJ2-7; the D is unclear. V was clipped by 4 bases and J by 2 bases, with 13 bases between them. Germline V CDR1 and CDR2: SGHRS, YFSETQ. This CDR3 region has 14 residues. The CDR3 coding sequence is TGCGCCAGCAGCGGACGGACGGATACCTACGAGCAGTACTTC. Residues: CASSGRTDTYEQYF.

Here the CDR3 reads CASSTIKETQYF. The CDR3 coding sequence is TGTGCCAGCAGTACCATAAAAGAGACCCAGTACTTC. The rearrangement uses TRBV12-3 or TRBV12-4 and TRBJ2-7, with D unresolved. The better agreement between TRBJ2-5 and the DNA end casts doubt on the J call. This CDR3 is built from 12 residues.

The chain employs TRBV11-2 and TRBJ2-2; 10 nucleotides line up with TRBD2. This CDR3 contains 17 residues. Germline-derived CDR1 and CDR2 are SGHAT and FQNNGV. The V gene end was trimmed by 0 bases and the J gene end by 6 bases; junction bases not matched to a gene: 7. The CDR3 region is CASSLESGLAAPGELFF. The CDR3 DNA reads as TGTGCCAGCAGCTTAGAGTCCGGACTAGCGGCCCCCGGGGAGCTGTTTTTT. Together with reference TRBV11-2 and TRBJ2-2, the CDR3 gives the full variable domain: EAGVAQSPRYKIIEKRQSVAFWCNPISGHATLYWYQQILGQGPKLLIQFQNNGVVDDSQLPKDRFSAERLKGVDSTLKIQPAKLEDSAVYLCASSLESGLAAPGELFFGEGSRLTVL.

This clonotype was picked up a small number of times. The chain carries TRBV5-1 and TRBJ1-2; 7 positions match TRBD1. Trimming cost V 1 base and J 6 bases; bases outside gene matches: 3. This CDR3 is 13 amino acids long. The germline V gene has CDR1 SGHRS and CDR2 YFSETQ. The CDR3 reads CASSLRGGNGYTF. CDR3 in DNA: TGCGCCAGCAGCTTGAGAGGGGGCAATGGCTACACCTTC.

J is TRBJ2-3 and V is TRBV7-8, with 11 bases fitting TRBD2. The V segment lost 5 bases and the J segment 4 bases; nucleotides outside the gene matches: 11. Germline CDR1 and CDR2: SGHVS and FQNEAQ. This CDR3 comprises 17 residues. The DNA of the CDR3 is TGTGCCAGCAGCGCCCAGACTAGCGGGACATTGGCAGATACGCAGTATTTT. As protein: CASSAQTSGTLADTQYF.

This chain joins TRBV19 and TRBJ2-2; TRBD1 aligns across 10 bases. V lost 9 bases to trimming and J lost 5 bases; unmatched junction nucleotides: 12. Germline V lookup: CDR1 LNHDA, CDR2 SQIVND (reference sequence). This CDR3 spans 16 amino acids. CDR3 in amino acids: CASGRGDRGLTGELFF. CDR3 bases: TGTGCCAGCGGTAGGGGGGACAGGGGTTTAACCGGGGAGCTGTTTTTT.

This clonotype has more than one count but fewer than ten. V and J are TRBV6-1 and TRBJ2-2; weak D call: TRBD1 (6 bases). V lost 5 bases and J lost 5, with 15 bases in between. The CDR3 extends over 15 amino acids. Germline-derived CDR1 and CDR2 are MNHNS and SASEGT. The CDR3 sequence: CASSTHRARTGELFF. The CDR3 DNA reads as TGTGCCAGCAGTACACACAGGGCGCGGACCGGGGAGCTGTTTTTT.

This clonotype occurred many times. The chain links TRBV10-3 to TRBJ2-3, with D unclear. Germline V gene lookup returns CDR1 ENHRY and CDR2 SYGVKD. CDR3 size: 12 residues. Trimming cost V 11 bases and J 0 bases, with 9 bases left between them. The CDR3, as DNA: TGTGCCGTGGCTTCTAGCACAGATACGCAGTATTTT. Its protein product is CAVASSTDTQYF.

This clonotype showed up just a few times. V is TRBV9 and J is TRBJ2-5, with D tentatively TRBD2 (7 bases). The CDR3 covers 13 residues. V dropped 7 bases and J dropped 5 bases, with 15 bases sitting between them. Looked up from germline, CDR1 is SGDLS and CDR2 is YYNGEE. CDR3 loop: CASGRGVPETQYF. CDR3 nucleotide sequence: TGTGCCAGCGGGAGGGGGGTCCCCGAGACCCAGTACTTC.